Sequencing of this T cell receptor beta chain was carried out in a study of identical twins. Regarding the study as a whole: The study drew conclusions from cross-sectional statistical analysis, not from following the same donors. The presence of invariant MAIT and iNKT cells could partly confound analyses of zero-insertion sequences.

Germline values: CDR1 SGDLS, CDR2 YYNGEE. This CDR3 contains 13 residues. The V end lost 5 bases, the J end lost 5 bases, and 13 bases lay between the germline ends. This clonotype came up a few times. What it binds is unknown. TCRdb re-derived calls from the 5' RACE reads in MiXCR, one entry per CDR3 protein. The sample contains around 960,000 distinct CDR3 sequences, around an eighth of which appear only once. These data were also reused for a study on yellow fever vaccine responses in identical twins. That source adds: Twins' T cell vaccine responses reportedly looked partly convergent, partly personalized.

The source is a woman aged 18-30 years in good health. The genes are TRBV9 and TRBJ2-5; D remains ambiguous. The sample comprised PBMCs. The DNA of the CDR3 is TGTGCCAGCAGTCCTAGAGAGAGGGAGACCCAGTACTTC. This encodes CASSPRERETQYF.